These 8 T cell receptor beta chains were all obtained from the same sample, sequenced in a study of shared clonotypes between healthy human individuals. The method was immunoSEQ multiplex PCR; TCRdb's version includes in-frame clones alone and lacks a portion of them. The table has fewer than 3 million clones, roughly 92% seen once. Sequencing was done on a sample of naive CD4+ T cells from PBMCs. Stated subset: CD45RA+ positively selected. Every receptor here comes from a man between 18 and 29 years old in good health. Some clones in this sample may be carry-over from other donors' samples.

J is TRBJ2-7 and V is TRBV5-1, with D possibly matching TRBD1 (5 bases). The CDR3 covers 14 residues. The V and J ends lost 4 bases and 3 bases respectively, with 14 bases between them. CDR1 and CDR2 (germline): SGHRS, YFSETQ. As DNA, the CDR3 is TGCGCCAGCAGCCCTAGAGGACAAGGCTACGAGCAGTACTTC. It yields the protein CASSPRGQGYEQYF.

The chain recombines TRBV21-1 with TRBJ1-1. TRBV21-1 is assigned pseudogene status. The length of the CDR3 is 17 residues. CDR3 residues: CASSKMAPRTAKTEAFF. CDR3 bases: TGTGCCAGCAGCAAAATGGCCCCCCGGACGGCGAAGACTGAAGCTTTCTTT.

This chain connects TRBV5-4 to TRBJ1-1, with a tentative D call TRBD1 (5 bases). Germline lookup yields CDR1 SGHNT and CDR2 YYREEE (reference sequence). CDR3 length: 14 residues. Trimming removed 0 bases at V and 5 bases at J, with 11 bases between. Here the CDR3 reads CASSLAGGRTEAFF. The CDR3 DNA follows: TGTGCCAGCAGCTTGGCGGGGGGGAGGACTGAAGCTTTCTTT.

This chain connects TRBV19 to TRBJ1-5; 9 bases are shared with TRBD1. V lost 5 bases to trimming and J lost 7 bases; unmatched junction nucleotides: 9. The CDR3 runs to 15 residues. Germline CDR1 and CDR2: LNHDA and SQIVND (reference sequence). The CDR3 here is CASSFVGQGGQPQHF. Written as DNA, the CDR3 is TGTGCCAGTAGTTTCGTGGGACAGGGTGGACAGCCCCAGCATTTT.

The CDR3 region is CASLTSGANVLTF. DNA for the CDR3: TGTGCCAGCCTCACTTCTGGGGCCAACGTCCTGACTTTC. The rearrangement uses TRBV28 and TRBJ2-6; the D is unclear. Per germline, CDR1 MDHEN and CDR2 SYDVKM. CDR3 length: 13 amino acids. V was pared by 8 bases and J by 1 base, with 6 bases between.

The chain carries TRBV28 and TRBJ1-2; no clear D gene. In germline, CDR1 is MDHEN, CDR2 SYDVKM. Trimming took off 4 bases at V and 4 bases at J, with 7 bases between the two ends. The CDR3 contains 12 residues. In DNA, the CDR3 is TGTGCCAGCAGTTGGTTGAGCTATGGCTACACCTTC. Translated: CASSWLSYGYTF.

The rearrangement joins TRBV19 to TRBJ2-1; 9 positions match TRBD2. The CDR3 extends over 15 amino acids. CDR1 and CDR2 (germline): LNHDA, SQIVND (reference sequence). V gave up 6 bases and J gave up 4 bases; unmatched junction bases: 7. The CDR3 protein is CASSKLAGAYNEQFF. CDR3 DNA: TGTGCCAGTAGCAAACTAGCGGGTGCATACAATGAGCAGTTCTTC. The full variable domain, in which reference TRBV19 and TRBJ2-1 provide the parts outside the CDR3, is DGGITQSPKYLFRKEGQNVTLSCEQNLNHDAMYWYRQDPGQGLRLIYYSQIVNDFQKGDIAEGYSVSREKKESFPLTVTSAQKNPTAFYLCASSKLAGAYNEQFFGPGTRLTVL.

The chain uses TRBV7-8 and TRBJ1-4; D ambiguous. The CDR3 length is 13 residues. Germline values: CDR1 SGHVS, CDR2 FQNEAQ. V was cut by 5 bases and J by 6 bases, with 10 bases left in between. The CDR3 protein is CASSLDWDEKLFF. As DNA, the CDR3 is TGTGCCAGCAGCCTCGACTGGGATGAAAAACTGTTTTTT.